Following are 5 T cell receptor beta chains from one sample sequenced in a study of CD8 T cells in Susac syndrome. The RNA, about 0.5 to 1 ug, was put through reverse transcription using random hexamers. One entry per CDR3 protein, called by TCRdb with MiXCR from the immunoSEQ multiplex PCR reads. The sample has around 150,000 distinct CDR3 sequences, approximately 95% seen once. The sequenced sample consisted of CD4+ T cells from PBMCs. The origin of the receptors is a human donor with multiple sclerosis.

This clonotype came up once. The chain carries TRBV7-3 and TRBJ1-1; D not resolved. Between the trimmed V and J ends, which lost 2 bases and 3 bases, there was a span of 7 bases. Per germline, CDR1 SGHTA and CDR2 FQGTGA. This CDR3 contains 13 residues. CDR3 protein: CASSLLLDTEAFF. The CDR3 bases are TGTGCCAGCAGCTTATTATTGGACACTGAAGCTTTCTTT.

The rearrangement links TRBV27 to TRBJ2-5; possibly TRBD1 for D (6 bases). The CDR3 covers 13 residues. V was pared by 11 bases and J by 5 bases, with 18 bases between. Germline-derived CDR1 and CDR2 are MNHEY and SMNVEV (reference sequence). DNA for the CDR3: TGTGCCTCCCGAACAGGGATGTGGGAGACCCAGTACTTC. Its translation is CASRTGMWETQYF.

The chain joins TRBV3-1 to TRBJ1-1, with a possible D match to TRBD1 (5 bases). The V gene lost 6 bases and the J gene lost 3 bases, with 11 bases spanning the gap. Germline values: CDR1 LGHDT, CDR2 YNNKEL (reference sequence). The CDR3 covers 13 residues. In DNA, the CDR3 is TGTGCCAGCAGTTCCGGGACCCACACTGAAGCTTTCTTT. Translating gives CASSSGTHTEAFF.

The V call is TRBV4-3, the J call TRBJ1-1; D possibly corresponds to TRBD1 (5 bases). The V end was cut by 2 bases, the J end by 4 bases, with 11 bases between. This CDR3 is built from 14 residues. Germline V gene sequence: CDR1 LGHNA, CDR2 YSLEER. CDR3 in DNA: TGCGCCAGCAGCCAATCAGGGAGGGGCACTGAAGCTTTCTTT. Protein: CASSQSGRGTEAFF.

The chain combines TRBV28 with TRBJ1-4; D gene ambiguous. Germline V gene data show CDR1 as MDHEN and CDR2 as SYDVKM. Between the trimmed V and J ends, which lost 5 bases and 7 bases, there was a span of 8 bases. The CDR3 contains 12 residues. The CDR3 nucleotides are TGTGCCAGCAGTCCTCTTGTTGAAAAACTGTTTTTT. It codes for CASSPLVEKLFF.